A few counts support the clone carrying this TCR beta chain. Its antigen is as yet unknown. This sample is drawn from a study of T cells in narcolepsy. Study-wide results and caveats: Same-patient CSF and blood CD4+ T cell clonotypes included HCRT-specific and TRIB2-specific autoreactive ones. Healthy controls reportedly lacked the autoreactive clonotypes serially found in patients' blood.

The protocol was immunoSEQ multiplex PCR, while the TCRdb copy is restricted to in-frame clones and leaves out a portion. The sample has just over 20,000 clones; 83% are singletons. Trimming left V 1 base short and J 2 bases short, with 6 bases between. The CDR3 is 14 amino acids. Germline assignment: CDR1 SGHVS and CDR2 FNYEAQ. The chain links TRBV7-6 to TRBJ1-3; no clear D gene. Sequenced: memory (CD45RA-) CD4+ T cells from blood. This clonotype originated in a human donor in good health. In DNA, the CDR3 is TGTGCCAGCAGCTTAGAGGCGGCTGGAAACACCATATATTTT. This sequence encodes CASSLEAAGNTIYF.